This T cell receptor beta chain was retrieved from a study of blood T cell repertoires in COVID-19. In its sample, this clone was seen a few times. The data were produced by immunoSEQ multiplex PCR, yet TCRdb's version contains in-frame clones alone and is incomplete. The sample records a few hundred thousand clones, about 83% being singletons. V was pared by 7 bases and J by 3 bases, with 15 bases between. Germline-derived CDR1 and CDR2 are LNHDA and SQIVND (reference sequence). This CDR3 comprises 15 residues. The sample taken for sequencing was peripheral blood. The TCR originated in a woman aged 45-59 years with acute or convalescent COVID-19. The chain uses TRBV19 and TRBJ2-2; D perhaps matches TRBD1 (6 bases). The chain's CDR3 is CASMRAGADTGELFF. The CDR3 nucleotides are TGTGCCAGTATGAGGGCAGGGGCGGACACCGGGGAGCTGTTTTTT.